This T cell receptor beta chain was sequenced during a study of shared clonotypes between healthy human individuals. Study-wide findings and caveats: Among donors, sharing of clonotypes was expected to be affected by sequencing depth.

The study drew all its donors from Caucasian adults living in Nashville, Tennessee. Libraries were prepared by immunoSEQ multiplex PCR; TCRdb keeps only in-frame clonotypes and omits some of them. The sample holds about 1 million clones, 75% seen once. Concerning this clone: Its antigen is not identified.

The V gene lost 4 bases and the J gene lost 3 bases, with 26 bases spanning the gap. The CDR3 covers 18 residues. Per germline, CDR1 SGHTS and CDR2 YDEGEE. This TCR was recovered from a man aged 18 to 29 in good health. The rearrangement links TRBV5-8 to TRBJ2-7, with no clear D. Sequencing was done on a sample of memory CD4+ T cells sorted from blood. Stated subset: CD45RA-negative fraction. DNA for the CDR3: TGTGCCAGCAGCGGTCCGGTTCGCTTCGTTTATAATAACTACGAGCAGTACTTC. Translation gives CASSGPVRFVYNNYEQYF.